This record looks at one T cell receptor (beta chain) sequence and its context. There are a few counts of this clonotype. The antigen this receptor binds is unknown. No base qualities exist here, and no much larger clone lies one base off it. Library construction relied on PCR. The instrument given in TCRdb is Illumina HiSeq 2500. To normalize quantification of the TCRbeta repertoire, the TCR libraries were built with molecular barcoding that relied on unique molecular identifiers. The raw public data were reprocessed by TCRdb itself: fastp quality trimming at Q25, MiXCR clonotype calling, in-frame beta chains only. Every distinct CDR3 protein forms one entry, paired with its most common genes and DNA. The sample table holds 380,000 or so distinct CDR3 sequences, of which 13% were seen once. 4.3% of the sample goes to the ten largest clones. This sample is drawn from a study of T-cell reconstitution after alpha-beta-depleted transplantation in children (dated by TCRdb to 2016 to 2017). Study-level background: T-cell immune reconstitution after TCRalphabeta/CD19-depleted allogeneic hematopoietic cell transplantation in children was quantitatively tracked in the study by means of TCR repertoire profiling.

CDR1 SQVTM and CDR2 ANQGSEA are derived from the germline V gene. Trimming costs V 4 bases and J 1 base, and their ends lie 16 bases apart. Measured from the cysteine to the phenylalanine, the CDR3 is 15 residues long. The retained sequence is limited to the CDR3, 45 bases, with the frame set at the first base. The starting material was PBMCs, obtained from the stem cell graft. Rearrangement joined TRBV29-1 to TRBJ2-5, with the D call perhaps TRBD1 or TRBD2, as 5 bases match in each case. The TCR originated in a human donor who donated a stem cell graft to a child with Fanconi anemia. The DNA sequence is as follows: TGCAGCGTTGCTCAGGGACCAAACCCCCAAGAGACCCAGTACTTC. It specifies CSVAQGPNPQETQYF.